The 23 T cell receptor beta chains below were found in one sample sequenced in a study of shared clonotypes between healthy human individuals (dated by TCRdb to 2018 to 2021). Libraries were built with the immunoSEQ multiplex PCR assay. Sourced from immuneACCESS, this table was stored by TCRdb with only in-frame sequences that have V and J called. A share of the clones is absent; for the studies checked, an unresolved V gene accounts for under half, and the remainder has no known explanation. The sample yields roughly 2 million clones; about 95% were counted once. 0.13% of the sample belongs to the ten largest clones. Material: naive CD4+ T cells sorted from blood. The sample's cell subset or site label, decoded: CD45RA+ positively selected. Source of these receptors: a man aged 18 to 29 in good health.

The rearrangement links TRBV19 to TRBJ2-5, with 13 nucleotides matching TRBD2. Looked up from germline, CDR1 is LNHDA and CDR2 is SQIVND (reference sequence). There are 16 residues in the CDR3. Trimming took 7 bases from V and 2 from J; bases not matched to a gene: 7. The CDR3 bases are TGTGCCAGTACCAAAGGACTAGCGGGGGATCAAGAGACCCAGTACTTC. Its protein product is CASTKGLAGDQETQYF.

This chain links TRBV28 with TRBJ2-7; D possibly uses TRBD1 or TRBD2 (5 bases each). The CDR3 is 15 amino acids. The germline V gene has CDR1 MDHEN and CDR2 SYDVKM. Trimming took 2 bases from V and 2 from J, leaving 13 bases between them. CDR3 DNA: TGTGCCAGCAGTTTAGGGTGGGGGAATCCCTACGAGCAGTACTTC. Translating gives CASSLGWGNPYEQYF.

As regards this clone: This same CDR3 is encoded by further DNA sequences in the sample. V is TRBV30 and J is TRBJ2-3; D remains unclear. The CDR3 extends over 12 amino acids. Trimming removed 2 bases from V and 2 bases from J, with 5 bases in between. Germline-derived CDR1 and CDR2 are GTSNPN and SVGIG (reference sequence). The CDR3 region has the DNA TGTGCCTGGAGTTCTTACACAGATACGCAGTATTTT. It specifies CAWSSYTDTQYF.

The chain recombines TRBV5-6 with TRBJ1-3; the D gene is possibly TRBD1 (5 bases). This CDR3 has 16 residues. Germline lookup yields CDR1 SGHDT and CDR2 YYEEEE. V lost 4 bases to trimming and J lost 2 bases, with 16 bases between them. Here the CDR3 reads CASSLIDGGTGNTIYF. The CDR3 DNA follows: TGTGCCAGCAGCCTGATCGATGGGGGGACTGGAAACACCATATATTTT.

The chain is built from TRBV11-2 and TRBJ2-7; D gene uncertain. There are 14 residues in the CDR3. V lost 0 bases and J 6 bases, leaving 12 bases between the germline ends. The germline V gene has CDR1 SGHAT and CDR2 FQNNGV. CDR3 sequence: CASSLDRSSGEQYF. The CDR3 bases are TGTGCCAGCAGCTTAGATCGCAGTTCGGGCGAGCAGTACTTC.

The chain links TRBV11-2 to TRBJ1-3; no reliable D call. CDR3 size: 17 residues. CDR1 and CDR2 from the germline V gene are SGHAT and FQNNGV. V was cut by 2 bases and J by 0 bases, with 14 bases left in between. The chain's CDR3 is CASSLYSISLSGNTIYF. The CDR3 nucleotides are TGTGCCAGCAGCTTATACAGTATAAGCCTCTCTGGAAACACCATATATTTT.

A note on this clone: Sequence at one end of the junction differs from germline and may be a read error. The chain employs TRBV5-1 and TRBJ1-2; D is ambiguous. Germline CDR1 is SGHRS and CDR2 is YFSETQ. CDR3 length: 16 amino acids. CDR3 protein: CASSLVTREGLYVYTF. The DNA for the CDR3 is TGCGCCAGCAGCTTGGTGACAAGGGAGGGCCTTTATGTCTACACCTTC.

The V call is TRBV18, the J call TRBJ2-1; a possible D gene is TRBD2 (6 bases). The CDR3 loop spans 16 amino acids. The ends were cut back, 0 bases at V and 2 bases at J, with 11 bases in the middle. CDR1 and CDR2 from the germline V gene are KGHSH and LQKENI. CDR3 in amino acids: CASSPPTSVTYNEQFF. The CDR3 DNA reads TGTGCCAGCTCACCACCGACTAGTGTCACCTACAATGAGCAGTTCTTC.

This sequence joins TRBV9 and TRBJ1-4; 7 bases match TRBD1. The CDR3 extends over 15 amino acids. V lost 0 bases, J lost 5 bases, and 4 bases stayed unmatched. CDR1 SGDLS and CDR2 YYNGEE come from the germline V gene. CDR3 in DNA: TGTGCCAGCAGCGTAGGGCCCAGGGGGAATGAAAAACTGTTTTTT. As protein: CASSVGPRGNEKLFF.

The chain employs TRBV5-1 and TRBJ2-7; D unresolved. V dropped 0 bases and J dropped 0 bases, with 10 bases sitting between them. Germline V gene data show CDR1 as SGHRS and CDR2 as YFSETQ. The CDR3 is 15 amino acids. The CDR3 coding sequence is TGCGCCAGCAGCTTGGAGGGCGGCCACTCCTACGAGCAGTACTTC. Protein product: CASSLEGGHSYEQYF.

The chain joins TRBV30 to TRBJ2-7; 8 bases align to TRBD1. The germline gives CDR1 GTSNPN, CDR2 SVGIG (reference sequence). V lost 1 base to trimming and J lost 3 bases; unmatched junction nucleotides: 8. This CDR3 spans 15 amino acids. This chain's CDR3 is CAWSDPGQGFYEQYF. CDR3 sequence (DNA): TGTGCCTGGAGTGACCCCGGACAGGGTTTCTACGAGCAGTACTTC.

The V gene is TRBV7-2, the J gene TRBJ2-2; 9 positions agree with TRBD1. The CDR3 runs 15 residues. V lost 0 bases to trimming and J lost 4 bases; unmatched junction nucleotides: 0. CDR1 and CDR2 (germline): SGHTA, FQGNSA. The CDR3 DNA reads as TGTGCCAGCAGCTTAGCGGACAGGGGCACCGGGGAGCTGTTTTTT. Its protein is CASSLADRGTGELFF.

This clone was counted a single time. Here the CDR3 reads CASSNMGGQGHNEQFF. The CDR3 region has the DNA TGTGCCAGCAGCAATATGGGGGGACAGGGCCACAATGAGCAGTTCTTC. The V and J genes are TRBV11-3 and TRBJ2-1, with 9 nucleotides matching TRBD1. The CDR3 has 16 amino acids. Germline CDR1 and CDR2: SGHNT and YENEEA. V lost 5 bases to trimming and J lost 5 bases; unmatched junction nucleotides: 10.

In its sample, this clone was seen once. The chain employs TRBV27 and TRBJ2-5, with 15 nucleotides matching TRBD2. Trimming removed 2 bases from V and 1 base from J; junction bases left unmatched: 11. Germline V CDR1 and CDR2: MNHEY, SMNVEV (reference sequence). This CDR3 contains 20 residues. The CDR3 loop reads CASSLTLPGLAGGPQETQYF. In DNA form, the CDR3 reads TGTGCCAGCAGTTTAACACTTCCGGGACTAGCGGGGGGACCCCAAGAGACCCAGTACTTC.

The chain is built from TRBV7-3 and TRBJ1-6; 7 bases line up with TRBD1. This CDR3 region has 14 residues. Germline lookup yields CDR1 SGHTA and CDR2 FQGTGA. J gave up 10 bases and V 3 bases, and 6 bases lay outside the gene matches. The CDR3 bases are TGTGCCAGCAGCTTCACCCCGACAGGGTCACCCCTCCACTTT. Protein sequence: CASSFTPTGSPLHF.

In regard to this clone: At the DNA level, this CDR3 is encoded by other sequences in the same sample as well. V gene TRBV30 combines with J gene TRBJ2-5; unclear D gene. V shed 0 bases and J shed 4 bases, with 3 bases lying between them. This CDR3 has 11 residues. CDR1 is GTSNPN and CDR2 is SVGIG in the germline V gene (reference sequence). The CDR3 DNA sequence: TGTGCCTGGAGTGTACCAGAGACCCAGTACTTC. It encodes CAWSVPETQYF.

This chain uses TRBV10-2 with TRBJ2-3, with a weak D call TRBD1 (6 bases). From germline, CDR1 is WSHSY and CDR2 SAAADI. V was pared by 2 bases and J by 0 bases, with 18 bases between. This CDR3 spans 18 amino acids. The CDR3 sequence: CASSEGGWTDSSTDTQYF. CDR3 nucleotides: TGCGCCAGCAGTGAGGGGGGTTGGACAGATTCTAGCACAGATACGCAGTATTTT.

The chain links TRBV6-1 to TRBJ1-6, with no clear D. The germline V gene has CDR1 MNHNS and CDR2 SASEGT. V was clipped by 3 bases and J by 9 bases, with 3 bases between them. The CDR3 is 11 residues long. The CDR3 is CASSDISPLHF. In nucleotides, the CDR3 is TGTGCCAGCAGTGATATTTCACCCCTCCACTTT.

The genes are TRBV27 and TRBJ2-6; D ambiguous. Germline lookup yields CDR1 MNHEY and CDR2 SMNVEV (reference sequence). Trimming stripped 5 bases from V and 0 bases from J, with 17 bases between. The CDR3 is made up of 18 amino acids. This chain's CDR3 is CASSKTKTPRSGANVLTF. In nucleotides, the CDR3 is TGTGCCAGCAGTAAGACAAAGACTCCCCGCTCTGGGGCCAACGTCCTGACTTTC.

This clone was counted once. V is TRBV2 and J is TRBJ1-5; D ambiguous. The CDR3 is made up of 15 amino acids. V was pared by 7 bases and J by 0 bases, with 13 bases between. In germline, CDR1 is SNHLY, CDR2 FYNNEI. The CDR3 region is CASTTGVNSNQPQHF. DNA of the CDR3: TGTGCCAGCACCACCGGAGTTAATAGCAATCAGCCCCAGCATTTT.

The chain employs TRBV29-1 and TRBJ2-1; 10 bases are shared with TRBD2. Germline V gene lookup returns CDR1 SQVTM and CDR2 ANQGSEA. The CDR3 is 13 amino acids. Trimming removed 3 bases from V and 10 bases from J; junction bases left unmatched: 6. The CDR3 loop is CSVESGRAREQFF. For the CDR3, the DNA is TGCAGCGTTGAGAGCGGGAGGGCCCGGGAGCAGTTCTTC.

The rearrangement joins TRBV7-9 to TRBJ2-5, with D tentatively TRBD2 (6 bases). The germline CDR1 and CDR2 sequences are SEHNR and FQNEAQ (reference sequence). CDR3 length equals 14 residues. V lost 3 bases, J lost 4 bases, and 12 bases lay in between. The CDR3 nucleotides read TGTGCCAGCAGCTTTGTGGCCGGGGGAGAGACCCAGTACTTC. Amino acid sequence: CASSFVAGGETQYF.

The chain combines TRBV4-3 with TRBJ2-1; 11 bases fit TRBD2. CDR1 is LGHNA and CDR2 is YSLEER in the germline V gene. The CDR3 loop spans 17 amino acids. The V segment lost 1 base and the J segment 0 bases; nucleotides outside the gene matches: 2. The CDR3 nucleotides are TGCGCCAGCAGCCAAGGACTAGCGGGAAACTCCTACAATGAGCAGTTCTTC. Encoded protein: CASSQGLAGNSYNEQFF.